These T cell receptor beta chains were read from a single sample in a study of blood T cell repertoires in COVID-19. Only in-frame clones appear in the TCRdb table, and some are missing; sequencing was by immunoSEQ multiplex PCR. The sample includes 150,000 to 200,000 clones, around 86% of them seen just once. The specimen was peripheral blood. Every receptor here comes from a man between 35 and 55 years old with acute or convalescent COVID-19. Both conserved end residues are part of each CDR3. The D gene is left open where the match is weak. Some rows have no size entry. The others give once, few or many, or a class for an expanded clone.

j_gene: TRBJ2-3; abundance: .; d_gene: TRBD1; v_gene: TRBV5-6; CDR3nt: TGTGCCAGCAGCTCTGGGACAGGGGGCAAATATTTT; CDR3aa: CASSSGTGGKYF
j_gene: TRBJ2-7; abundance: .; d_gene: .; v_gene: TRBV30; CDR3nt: TGTGCCTGGAGTGCAGGGTTACGCGAGCAGTACTTC; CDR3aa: CAWSAGLREQYF
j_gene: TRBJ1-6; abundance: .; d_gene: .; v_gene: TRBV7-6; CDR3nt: TGTGCCAGCAGCTTAGGAGATAATTCACCCCTCCACTTT; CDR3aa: CASSLGDNSPLHF
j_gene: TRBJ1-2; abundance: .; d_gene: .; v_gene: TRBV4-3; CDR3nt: TGCGCCAGCAGCCCCGGACAGAGATATGGCTACACCTTC; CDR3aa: CASSPGQRYGYTF
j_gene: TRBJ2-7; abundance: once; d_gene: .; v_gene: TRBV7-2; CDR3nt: TGTGCCAGCAGCTTAGATGGTGGGACTCAAACCTACAAGGGGCAGTACTTC; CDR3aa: CASSLDGGTQTYKGQYF
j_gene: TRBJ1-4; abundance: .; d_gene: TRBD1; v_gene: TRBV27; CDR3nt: TGTGCCAGCAGTATCCGACAGGGAGGAGGTGAAAAACTGTTTTTT; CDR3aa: CASSIRQGGGEKLFF
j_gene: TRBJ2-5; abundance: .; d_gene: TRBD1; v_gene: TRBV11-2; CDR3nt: TGTGCCAGCAGCTTAGGAGGGGGCGGAAAGACCCAGTACTTC; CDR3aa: CASSLGGGGKTQYF
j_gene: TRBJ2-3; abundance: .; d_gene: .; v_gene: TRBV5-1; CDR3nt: TGCGCCAGCAGCTTGCTCGCAGGGTCAGGAGATACGCAGTATTTT; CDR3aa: CASSLLAGSGDTQYF
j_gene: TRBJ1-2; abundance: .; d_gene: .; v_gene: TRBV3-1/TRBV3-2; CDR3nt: TGTGCCAGCAGCCAAGATTTCGGGCAGGGGAGAGGCTACACCTTC; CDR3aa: CASSQDFGQGRGYTF
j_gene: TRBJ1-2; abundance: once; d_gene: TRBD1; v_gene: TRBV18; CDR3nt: TGTGCCAGCTCACCCCCCGGGACAGGGGGCTATGGCTACACCTTC; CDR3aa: CASSPPGTGGYGYTF
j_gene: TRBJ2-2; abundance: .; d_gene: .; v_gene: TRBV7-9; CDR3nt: TGTGCCAGCAGCTTACCCTGGACTACCAACACCGGGGAGCTGTTTTTT; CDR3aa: CASSLPWTTNTGELFF
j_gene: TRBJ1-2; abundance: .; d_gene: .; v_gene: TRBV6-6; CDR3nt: TGTGCCATCACGCCGAGAGGCCGAACTGTCTATGGCTACACCTTC; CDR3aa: CAITPRGRTVYGYTF
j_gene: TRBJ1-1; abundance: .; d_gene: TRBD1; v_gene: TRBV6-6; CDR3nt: TGTGCCAGCAGTTACTCGAACAGGGGACAAGCTTTCTTT; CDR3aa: CASSYSNRGQAFF
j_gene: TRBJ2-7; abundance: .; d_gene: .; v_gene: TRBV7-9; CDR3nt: TGTGCCAGCAGCTCCCCCTGGGGAGGACAGGTTATAACTGACGAGCAGTACTTC; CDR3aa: CASSSPWGGQVITDEQYF
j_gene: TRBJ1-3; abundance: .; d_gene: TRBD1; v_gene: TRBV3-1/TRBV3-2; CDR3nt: TGTGCCAGCAGCCTACAGACAGGGGCTGGAAACACCATATATTTT; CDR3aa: CASSLQTGAGNTIYF
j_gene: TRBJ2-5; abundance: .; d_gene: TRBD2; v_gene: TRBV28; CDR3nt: TGTGCCAGCAGTTTGGCTAGCGGGGCCTACCAAGAGACCCAGTACTTC; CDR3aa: CASSLASGAYQETQYF
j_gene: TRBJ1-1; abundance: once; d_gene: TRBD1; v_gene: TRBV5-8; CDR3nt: TGTGCCAGCACGTTCCGACAGACAGGGCGGAACACTGAAGCTTTCTTT; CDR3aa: CASTFRQTGRNTEAFF
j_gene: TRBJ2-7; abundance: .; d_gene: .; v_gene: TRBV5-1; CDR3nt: TGCGCCAGCAGCCTCTCTCCCTACGAGCAGTACTTC; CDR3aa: CASSLSPYEQYF
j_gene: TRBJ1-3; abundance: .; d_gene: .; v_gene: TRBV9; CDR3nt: TGTGCCAGCAGCGGCCTTTCGGTATCGGGAAACACCATATATTTT; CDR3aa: CASSGLSVSGNTIYF
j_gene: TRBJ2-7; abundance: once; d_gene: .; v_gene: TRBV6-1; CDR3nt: TGTGCCAGCAGTGAATTAGGGGCCTCCTACGAGCAGTACTTC; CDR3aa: CASSELGASYEQYF
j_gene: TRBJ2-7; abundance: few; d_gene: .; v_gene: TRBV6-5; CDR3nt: TGTGCCAGCAAGGTAGGGGCTGGCGAGCAGTACTTC; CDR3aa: CASKVGAGEQYF
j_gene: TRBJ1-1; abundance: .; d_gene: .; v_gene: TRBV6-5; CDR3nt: TGTGCCAGCACCTCGGACGGGATGAACACTGAAGCTTTCTTT; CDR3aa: CASTSDGMNTEAFF